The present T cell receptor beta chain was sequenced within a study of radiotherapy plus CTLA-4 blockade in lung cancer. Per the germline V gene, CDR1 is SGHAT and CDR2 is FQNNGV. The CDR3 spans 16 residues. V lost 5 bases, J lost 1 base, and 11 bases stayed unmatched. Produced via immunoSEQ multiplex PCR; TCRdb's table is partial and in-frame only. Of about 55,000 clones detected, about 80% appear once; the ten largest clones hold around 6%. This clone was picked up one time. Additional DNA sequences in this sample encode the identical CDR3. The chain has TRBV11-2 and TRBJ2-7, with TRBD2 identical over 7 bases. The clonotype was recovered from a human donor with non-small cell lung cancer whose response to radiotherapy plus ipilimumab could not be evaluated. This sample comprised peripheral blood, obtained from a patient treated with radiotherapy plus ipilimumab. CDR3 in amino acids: CASSLKRDGFSYEQYF. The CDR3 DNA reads TGTGCCAGCAGCCTAAAGCGGGATGGGTTTTCCTACGAGCAGTACTTC.